This record looks at one TCR beta chain sequence and its context. Its antigen is unknown. The sample is drawn from a study of T cell repertoires in ileal Crohn's disease. The data were produced by immunoSEQ multiplex PCR, yet TCRdb's version contains in-frame clones alone and is incomplete. The sample contains 14,000 or so clones, around four fifths of which appear only once. This CDR3 spans 11 amino acids. J was trimmed by 4 bases and V by 5 bases; bases with no gene match: 0. CDR1 is GTSNPN, CDR2 SVGIG, per germline (reference sequence). Regarding the study as a whole: Every patient over 26.8% clonality showed endoscopic recurrence. Active smokers at surgery had more clonal expansions than non-smokers. Mucosal expansions were suggested to be mainly CD8 T cells.

V gene TRBV30 combines with J gene TRBJ1-1; 8 bases fit TRBD1. The receptor was derived from an adult with Crohn's disease. The sequenced material came from ileal tissue. CDR3 nucleotide sequence: TGTGCCTGGGACAGGGGCACTGAAGCTTTCTTT. As protein: CAWDRGTEAFF.